What follows are 14 T cell receptor beta chains derived from one specimen sequenced in a study of T-cell reconstitution after alpha-beta-depleted transplantation in children. The library targeted TCRbeta and was prepared with unique molecular identifiers. TCRdb fed the PCR reads into MiXCR, producing one record per CDR3 protein. The repertoire holds 150,000 to 200,000 distinct CDR3 sequences, with approximately 7% as singletons. The specimen comprised PBMCs from the stem cell graft donor, sampled from the stem cell graft. The origin of the receptors is a human donor who donated a stem cell graft to a child with Wiskott-Aldrich syndrome.

The chain uses TRBV11-2 and TRBJ2-2; a weak D match, TRBD2 (7 bases). Trimming stripped 5 bases from V and 6 bases from J, with 22 bases between. The germline V gene has CDR1 SGHAT and CDR2 FQNNGV. The CDR3 runs 17 residues. CDR3 in DNA: TGTGCCAGCAGCCCACTCTGGGGTCGGGGGGCCGCCGGGGAGCTGTTTTTT. This sequence encodes CASSPLWGRGAAGELFF.

The table lists this clonotype with many counts. In DNA form, the CDR3 reads TGCGCCAGCAGTGAGTTGGTCCAGCTAGAGACCCAGTACTTC. This gives the protein CASSELVQLETQYF. The chain couples TRBV10-2 to TRBJ2-5; D remains unclear. V lost 1 base and J 4 bases, leaving 10 bases between the germline ends. CDR3 size: 14 residues. In germline, CDR1 is WSHSY, CDR2 SAAADI.

This clonotype was seen ten or more times. The gene calls are TRBV20-1 and TRBJ2-7; 8 bases line up with TRBD1. The J segment lost 3 bases and the V segment lost 0 bases, leaving 7 bases of the junction unmatched. CDR1 is DFQATT, CDR2 SNEGSKA, per germline (reference sequence). The CDR3 loop spans 15 amino acids. DNA for the CDR3: TGCAGTGCTAGAGATCAACAGGGGGTCGTCTACGAGCAGTACTTC. It specifies CSARDQQGVVYEQYF.

This clonotype was found many times. The gene calls are TRBV29-1 and TRBJ2-3; TRBD1 matches 8 bases. J was trimmed by 5 bases and V by 6 bases; bases with no gene match: 7. CDR1 and CDR2 from the germline V gene are SQVTM and ANQGSEA. The CDR3 is 13 residues long. CDR3 in amino acids: CSVSRGRGDTQYF. The CDR3 DNA sequence: TGCAGCGTGAGCAGGGGGCGGGGAGATACGCAGTATTTT.

A remark on this clonotype: Given a much more abundant clone one base away, this may be a read error. The chain is built from TRBV24-1 and TRBJ1-2; no definite D call. CDR1 and CDR2 from the germline V gene are KGHDR and SFDVKD. The CDR3 contains 15 residues. The chain's CDR3 is CATSGAGEHNYGYAF. The CDR3 nucleotides are TGTGCCACCAGTGGGGCAGGCGAACACAACTATGGCTACGCCTTC.

A word on this clonotype: This may come from a read error, since a much larger clone is one base off. The rearrangement joins TRBV24-1 to TRBJ2-3; unclear D gene. This CDR3 region has 13 residues. Per germline, CDR1 KGHDR and CDR2 SFDVKD. The CDR3 nucleotides are TGTGCCGCCAGTGATTTAAGTACAGATACGCAGTATTTT. This codes for CAASDLSTDTQYF.

The sample holds many counts of this clonotype. The rearrangement uses TRBV9 and TRBJ2-2; TRBD1 might be the D (5 bases). The CDR3 runs 17 residues. Germline V gene data show CDR1 as SGDLS and CDR2 as YYNGEE. Deletions cut 3 bases from V and 0 bases from J, with 15 bases between. As DNA, the CDR3 is TGTGCCAGCAGCGCCTGGGGCGCGATTACGAACACCGGGGAGCTGTTTTTT. It encodes CASSAWGAITNTGELFF.

In its sample, this clonotype was seen many times. The chain is built from TRBV6-5 and TRBJ2-5, with 15 bases identical to TRBD2. V was clipped by 10 bases and J by 1 base; unmatched bases: 13. The CDR3 covers 18 residues. Germline V lookup: CDR1 MNHEY, CDR2 SVGAGI. The CDR3 reads CATKGLAGGEWGQETQYF. DNA for the CDR3: TGTGCCACAAAAGGACTAGCGGGAGGGGAGTGGGGCCAAGAGACCCAGTACTTC.

This clonotype turned up a few times. This rearrangement joins TRBV7-6 to TRBJ2-7, with TRBD1 matching 7 bases. The J segment lost 2 bases and the V segment lost 5 bases, leaving 9 bases of the junction unmatched. Per the germline V gene, CDR1 is SGHVS and CDR2 is FNYEAQ. This CDR3 is built from 15 residues. CDR3 coding DNA: TGTGCCAGCAGCCTTTACAGGGGTTCTCCCTACGAGCAGTACTTC. It yields the protein CASSLYRGSPYEQYF.

This clonotype has a count of ten or more. V and J are TRBV25-1 and TRBJ2-1, with D possibly TRBD2 on 6 matching bases. The ends were cut back, 1 base at V and 12 bases at J, with 7 bases in the middle. The CDR3 is made up of 11 amino acids. The germline CDR1 and CDR2 sequences are MGHDK and SYGVNS. The CDR3 DNA sequence: TGTGCCAGCAGTGAATCCGGGAGGCAGTTCTTC. Translation gives CASSESGRQFF.

This clonotype appeared many times. The genes are TRBV7-2 and TRBJ2-4, with D maybe TRBD2 (6 bases). The V gene lost 7 bases and the J gene lost 9 bases, with 19 bases spanning the gap. Germline CDR1 and CDR2: SGHTA and FQGNSA. This CDR3 is 14 amino acids long. The CDR3 sequence is CASTTKLAFAIQYF. For the CDR3, the DNA is TGTGCCAGCACCACCAAACTAGCTTTTGCCATTCAGTACTTC.

The chain links TRBV12-3 or TRBV12-4 to TRBJ1-5, with TRBD1 identical over 12 bases. This CDR3 is built from 19 residues. CDR3 residues: CTLSLAPGQGAMGNQPQHF. CDR3 sequence (DNA): TGTACCCTCAGTTTAGCGCCGGGACAGGGGGCCATGGGCAATCAGCCCCAGCATTTT.

The rearrangement joins TRBV5-1 to TRBJ1-1; weak D call: TRBD1 (5 bases). The CDR3 consists of 16 residues. CDR1 and CDR2 from the germline V gene are SGHRS and YFSETQ. The ends were cut back, 3 bases at V and 3 bases at J, with 18 bases in the middle. CDR3 DNA sequence: TGCGCCAGCAGCTCTGGGGGGTACCAGCCCCACACTGAAGCTTTCTTT. Translation: CASSSGGYQPHTEAFF.

This clonotype was found many times. The chain links TRBV15 to TRBJ2-1; no firm D call. Germline values: CDR1 LNHNV, CDR2 YYDKDF (reference sequence). With 10 bases removed from V and 3 bases from J, the gap between germline ends came to 10 bases. This CDR3 region has 12 residues. The CDR3 DNA reads TGTGCCAGCGGTTTTCTCTACAATGAGCAGTTCTTC. This gives the protein CASGFLYNEQFF.